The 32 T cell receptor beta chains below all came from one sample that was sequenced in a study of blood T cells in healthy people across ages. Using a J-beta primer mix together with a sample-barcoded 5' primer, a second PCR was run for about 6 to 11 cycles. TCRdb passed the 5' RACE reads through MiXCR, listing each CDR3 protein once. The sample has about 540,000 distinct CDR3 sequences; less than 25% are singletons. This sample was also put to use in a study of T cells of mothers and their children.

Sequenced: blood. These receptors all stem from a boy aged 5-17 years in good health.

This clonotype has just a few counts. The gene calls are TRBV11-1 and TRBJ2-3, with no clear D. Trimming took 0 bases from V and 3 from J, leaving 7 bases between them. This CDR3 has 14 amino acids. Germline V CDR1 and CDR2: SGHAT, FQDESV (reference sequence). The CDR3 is CASSLATGTDTQYF. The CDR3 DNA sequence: TGTGCCAGCAGCTTAGCGACGGGTACAGATACGCAGTATTTT.

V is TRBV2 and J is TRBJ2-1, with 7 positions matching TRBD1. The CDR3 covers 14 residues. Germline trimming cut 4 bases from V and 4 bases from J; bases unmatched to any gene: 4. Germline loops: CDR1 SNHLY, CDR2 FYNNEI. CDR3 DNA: TGTGCCAGCAGTGTAACAGGGGAGTACAATGAGCAGTTCTTC. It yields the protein CASSVTGEYNEQFF.

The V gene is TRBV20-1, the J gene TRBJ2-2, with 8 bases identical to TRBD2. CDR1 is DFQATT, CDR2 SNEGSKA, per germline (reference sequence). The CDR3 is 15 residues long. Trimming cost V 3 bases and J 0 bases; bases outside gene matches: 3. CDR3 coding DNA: TGCAGTGCTAGTACTAGCGGTTCGAACACCGGGGAGCTGTTTTTT. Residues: CSASTSGSNTGELFF.

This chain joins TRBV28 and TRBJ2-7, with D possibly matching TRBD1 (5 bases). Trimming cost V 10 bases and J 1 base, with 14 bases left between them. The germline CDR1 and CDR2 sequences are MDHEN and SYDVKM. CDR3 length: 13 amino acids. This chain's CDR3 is CAIRTDSSYEQYF. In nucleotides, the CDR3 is TGTGCCATCAGAACAGACAGTTCCTACGAGCAGTACTTC.

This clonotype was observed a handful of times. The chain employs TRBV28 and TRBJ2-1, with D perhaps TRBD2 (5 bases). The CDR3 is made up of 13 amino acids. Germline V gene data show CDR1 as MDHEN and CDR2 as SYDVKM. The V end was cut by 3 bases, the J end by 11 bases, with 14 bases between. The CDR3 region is CASSLRLPNKQFF. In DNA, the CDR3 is TGTGCCAGCAGTTTGCGACTACCGAATAAGCAGTTCTTC.

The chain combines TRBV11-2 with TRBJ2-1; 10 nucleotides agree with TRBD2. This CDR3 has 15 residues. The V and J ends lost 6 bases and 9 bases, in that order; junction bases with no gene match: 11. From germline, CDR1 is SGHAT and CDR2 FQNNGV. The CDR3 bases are TGTGCCAGCAGACTCGGAGTAGCGGGAGGTGCTGAGCAGTTCTTC. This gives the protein CASRLGVAGGAEQFF. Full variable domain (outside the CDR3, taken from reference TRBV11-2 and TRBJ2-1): EAGVAQSPRYKIIEKRQSVAFWCNPISGHATLYWYQQILGQGPKLLIQFQNNGVVDDSQLPKDRFSAERLKGVDSTLKIQPAKLEDSAVYLCASRLGVAGGAEQFFGPGTRLTVL.

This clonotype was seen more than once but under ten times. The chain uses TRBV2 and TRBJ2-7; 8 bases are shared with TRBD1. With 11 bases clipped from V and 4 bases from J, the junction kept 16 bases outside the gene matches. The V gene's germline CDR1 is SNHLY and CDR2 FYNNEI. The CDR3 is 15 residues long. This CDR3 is CASSQGVEALYEQYF. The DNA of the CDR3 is TGTGCCTCCTCACAGGGGGTCGAGGCTCTTTACGAGCAGTACTTC.

The CDR3, as DNA: TGTGCCAGCCGGGAGGGCGACTATGGCTACACCTTC. It specifies CASREGDYGYTF. This chain connects TRBV2 to TRBJ1-2; D is uncertain. The V end lost 8 bases, the J end lost 3 bases, and 10 bases lay between the germline ends. The CDR3 runs 12 residues. CDR1 SNHLY and CDR2 FYNNEI come from the germline V gene.

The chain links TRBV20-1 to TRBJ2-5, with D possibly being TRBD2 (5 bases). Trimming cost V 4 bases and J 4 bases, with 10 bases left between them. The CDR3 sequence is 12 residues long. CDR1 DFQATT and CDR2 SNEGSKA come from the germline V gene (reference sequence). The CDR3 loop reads CSANSEGETQYF. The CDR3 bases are TGCAGTGCTAATTCAGAGGGAGAGACCCAGTACTTC.

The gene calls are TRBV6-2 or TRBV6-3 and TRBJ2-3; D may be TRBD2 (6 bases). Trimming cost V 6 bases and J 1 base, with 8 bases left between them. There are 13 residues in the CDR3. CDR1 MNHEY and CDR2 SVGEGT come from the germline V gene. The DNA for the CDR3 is TGTGCCAGCAGGGGAGGCCGCACAGATACGCAGTATTTT. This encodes CASRGGRTDTQYF.

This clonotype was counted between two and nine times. The CDR3 region is CASSPRVLTDTQYF. Here the CDR3 DNA reads TGTGCCAGTAGTCCCCGGGTCCTCACAGATACGCAGTATTTT. The chain couples TRBV19 to TRBJ2-3, with D unclear. The germline CDR1 and CDR2 sequences are LNHDA and SQIVND (reference sequence). Trimming removed 5 bases from V and 2 bases from J, with 11 bases in between. This CDR3 is 14 amino acids long.

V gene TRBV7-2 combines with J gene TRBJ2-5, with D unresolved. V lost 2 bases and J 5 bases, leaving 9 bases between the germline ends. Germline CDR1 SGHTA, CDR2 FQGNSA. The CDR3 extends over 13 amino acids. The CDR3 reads CASSLRMMETQYF. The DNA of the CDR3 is TGTGCCAGCAGCTTACGCATGATGGAGACCCAGTACTTC.

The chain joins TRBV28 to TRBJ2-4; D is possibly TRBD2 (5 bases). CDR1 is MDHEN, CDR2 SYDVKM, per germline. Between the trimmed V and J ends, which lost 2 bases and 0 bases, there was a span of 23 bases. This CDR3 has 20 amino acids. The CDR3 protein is CASSLRPWTLAPIAKNIQYF. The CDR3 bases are TGTGCCAGCAGTTTACGGCCGTGGACTTTAGCGCCTATAGCCAAAAACATTCAGTACTTC.

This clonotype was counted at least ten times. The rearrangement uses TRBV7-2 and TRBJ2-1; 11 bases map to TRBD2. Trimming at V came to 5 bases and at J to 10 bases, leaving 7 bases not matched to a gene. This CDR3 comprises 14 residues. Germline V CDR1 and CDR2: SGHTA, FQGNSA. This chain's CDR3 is CASSRSGGAREQFF. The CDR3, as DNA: TGTGCCAGCAGCCGTAGCGGGGGGGCACGGGAGCAGTTCTTC.

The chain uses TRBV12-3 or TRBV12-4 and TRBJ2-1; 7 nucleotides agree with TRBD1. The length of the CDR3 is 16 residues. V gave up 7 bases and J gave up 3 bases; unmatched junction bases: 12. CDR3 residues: CASITTGTGDYNEQFF. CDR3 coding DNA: TGTGCCAGCATTACCACAGGCACAGGGGACTACAATGAGCAGTTCTTC.

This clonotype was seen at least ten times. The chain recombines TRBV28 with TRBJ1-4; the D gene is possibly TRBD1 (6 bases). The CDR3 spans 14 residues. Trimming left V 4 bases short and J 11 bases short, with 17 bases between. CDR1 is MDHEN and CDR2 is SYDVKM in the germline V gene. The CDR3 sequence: CASSYGTYSTKLFF. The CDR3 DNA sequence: TGTGCCAGCAGTTATGGGACATATTCGACTAAACTGTTTTTT.

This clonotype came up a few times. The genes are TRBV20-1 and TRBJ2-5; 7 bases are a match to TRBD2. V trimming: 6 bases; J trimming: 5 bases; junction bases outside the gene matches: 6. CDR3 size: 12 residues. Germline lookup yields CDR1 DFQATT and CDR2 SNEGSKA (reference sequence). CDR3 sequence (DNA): TGCAGTGCCCCGGTGGGGGGGGAGACCCAGTACTTC. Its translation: CSAPVGGETQYF.

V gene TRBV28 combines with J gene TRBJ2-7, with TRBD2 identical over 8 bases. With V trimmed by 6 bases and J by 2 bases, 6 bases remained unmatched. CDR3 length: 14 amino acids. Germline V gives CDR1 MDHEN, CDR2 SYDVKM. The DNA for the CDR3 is TGTGCCAGCAGAGTAGCGGGATCCCCCTACGAGCAGTACTTC. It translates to CASRVAGSPYEQYF.

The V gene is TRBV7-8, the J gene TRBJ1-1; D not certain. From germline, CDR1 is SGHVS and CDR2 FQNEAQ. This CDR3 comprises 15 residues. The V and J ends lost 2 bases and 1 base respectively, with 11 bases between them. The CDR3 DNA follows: TGTGCCAGCAGCTTACTACGGCCCCGGAACACTGAAGCTTTCTTT. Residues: CASSLLRPRNTEAFF.

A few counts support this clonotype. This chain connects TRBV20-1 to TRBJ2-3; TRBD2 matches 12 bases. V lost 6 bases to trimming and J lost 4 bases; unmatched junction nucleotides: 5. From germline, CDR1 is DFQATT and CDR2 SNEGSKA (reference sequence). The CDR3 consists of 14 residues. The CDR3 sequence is CSARLAGVPDTQYF. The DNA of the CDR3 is TGCAGTGCCAGACTAGCGGGAGTGCCAGATACGCAGTATTTT.

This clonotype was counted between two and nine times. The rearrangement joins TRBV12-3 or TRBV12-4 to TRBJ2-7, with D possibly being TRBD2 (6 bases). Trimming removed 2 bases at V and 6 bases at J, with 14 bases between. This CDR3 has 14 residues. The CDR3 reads CASSLTGRPGEQYF. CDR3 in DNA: TGTGCCAGCAGTTTAACCGGGAGACCAGGCGAGCAGTACTTC.

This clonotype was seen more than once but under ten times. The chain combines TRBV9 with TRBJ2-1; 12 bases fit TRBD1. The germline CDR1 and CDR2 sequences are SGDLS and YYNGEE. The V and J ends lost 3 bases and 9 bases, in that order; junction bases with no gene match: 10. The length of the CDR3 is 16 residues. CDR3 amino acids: CASSGTGTGGLGEQFF. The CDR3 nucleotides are TGTGCCAGCAGCGGAACCGGGACAGGGGGCTTAGGTGAGCAGTTCTTC. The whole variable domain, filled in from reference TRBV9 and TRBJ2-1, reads DSGVTQTPKHLITATGQRVTLRCSPRSGDLSVYWYQQSLDQGLQFLIQYYNGEERAKGNILERFSAQQFPDLHSELNLSSLELGDSALYFCASSGTGTGGLGEQFFGPGTRLTVL.

The CDR3 coding sequence is TGCAGTGCAGGGGGACTAGCGGGAGTGGAGCAGTTCTTC. This sequence encodes CSAGGLAGVEQFF. The chain has TRBV20-1 and TRBJ2-5, with 14 bases matching TRBD2. The tail of the sequence fits TRBJ2-1 better, so the J call may be wrong. Germline loops: CDR1 DFQATT, CDR2 SNEGSKA (reference sequence). The CDR3 consists of 13 residues.

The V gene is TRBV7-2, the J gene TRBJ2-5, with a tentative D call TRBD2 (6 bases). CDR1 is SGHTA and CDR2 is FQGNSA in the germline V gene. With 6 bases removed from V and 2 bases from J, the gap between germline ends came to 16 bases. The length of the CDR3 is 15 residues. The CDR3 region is CASRSPGTLQETQYF. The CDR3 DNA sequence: TGTGCCAGCAGGAGTCCCGGGACTTTACAAGAGACCCAGTACTTC.

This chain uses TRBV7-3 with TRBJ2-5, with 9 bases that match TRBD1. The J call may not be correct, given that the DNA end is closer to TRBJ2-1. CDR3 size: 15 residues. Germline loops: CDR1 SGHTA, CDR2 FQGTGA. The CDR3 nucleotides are TGTGCCAGCAGCTCCGACAGGGGGGGTTACAATGAGCAGTTCTTC. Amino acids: CASSSDRGGYNEQFF.

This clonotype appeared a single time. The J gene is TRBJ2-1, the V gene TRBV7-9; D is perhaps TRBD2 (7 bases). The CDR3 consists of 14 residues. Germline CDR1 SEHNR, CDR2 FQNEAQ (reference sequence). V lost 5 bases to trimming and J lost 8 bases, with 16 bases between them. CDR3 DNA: TGTGCCAGCAGCGGGGGGGCCACTTTGGATGAGCAGTTCTTC. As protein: CASSGGATLDEQFF.

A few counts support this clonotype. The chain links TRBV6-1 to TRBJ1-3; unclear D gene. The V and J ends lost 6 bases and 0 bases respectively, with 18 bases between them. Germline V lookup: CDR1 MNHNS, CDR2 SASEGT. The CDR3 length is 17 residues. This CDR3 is CASSKGGSFNSGNTIYF. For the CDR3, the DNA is TGTGCCAGCAGCAAGGGTGGCTCTTTCAACTCTGGAAACACCATATATTTT.

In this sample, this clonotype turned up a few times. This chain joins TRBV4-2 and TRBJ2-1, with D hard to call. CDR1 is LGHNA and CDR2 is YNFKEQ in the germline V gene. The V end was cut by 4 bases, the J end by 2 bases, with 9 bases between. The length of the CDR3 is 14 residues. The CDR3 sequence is CASSLYTTYNEQFF. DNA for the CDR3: TGTGCCAGCAGCCTTTACACCACCTACAATGAGCAGTTCTTC.

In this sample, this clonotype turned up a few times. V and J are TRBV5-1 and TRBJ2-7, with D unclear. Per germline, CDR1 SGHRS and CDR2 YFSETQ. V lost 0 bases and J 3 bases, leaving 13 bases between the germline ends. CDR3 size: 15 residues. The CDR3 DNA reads TGCGCCAGCAGCTTGGGGAAGGCCGCCGTCTACGAGCAGTACTTC. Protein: CASSLGKAAVYEQYF.

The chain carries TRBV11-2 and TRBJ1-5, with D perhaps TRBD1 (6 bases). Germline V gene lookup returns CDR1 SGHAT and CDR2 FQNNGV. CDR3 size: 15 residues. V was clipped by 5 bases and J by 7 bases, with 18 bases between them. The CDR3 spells CASSHAQGGGQPQHF. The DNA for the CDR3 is TGTGCCAGCAGCCACGCACAGGGCGGAGGGCAGCCCCAGCATTTT. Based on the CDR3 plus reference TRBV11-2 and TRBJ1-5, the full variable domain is EAGVAQSPRYKIIEKRQSVAFWCNPISGHATLYWYQQILGQGPKLLIQFQNNGVVDDSQLPKDRFSAERLKGVDSTLKIQPAKLEDSAVYLCASSHAQGGGQPQHFGDGTRLSIL.

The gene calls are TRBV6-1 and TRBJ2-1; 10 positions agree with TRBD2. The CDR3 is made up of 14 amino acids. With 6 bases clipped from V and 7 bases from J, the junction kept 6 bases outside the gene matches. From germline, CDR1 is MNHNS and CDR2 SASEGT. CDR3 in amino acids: CASRESGRANEQFF. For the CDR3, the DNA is TGTGCCAGCAGAGAAAGCGGGAGGGCTAATGAGCAGTTCTTC.

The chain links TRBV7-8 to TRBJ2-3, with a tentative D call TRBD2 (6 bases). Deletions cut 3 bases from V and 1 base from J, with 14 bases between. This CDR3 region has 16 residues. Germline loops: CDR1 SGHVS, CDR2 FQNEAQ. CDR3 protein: CASSFLVGGGTDTQYF. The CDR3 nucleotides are TGTGCCAGCAGCTTCCTCGTGGGCGGGGGCACAGATACGCAGTATTTT.